Listed below are T cell receptor beta chains from one sample, sequenced in a study of T cell repertoires in cytomegalovirus infection. TCRdb ran MiXCR on the reads and lists one entry per CDR3 protein. The sample carries almost 500,000 distinct CDR3 sequences, roughly 12% recorded once. Source material: PBMCs. These TCRs come from a human donor in good health (CMV status not recorded). Some clones in this sample may be carry-over from other donors' samples. CDR3s include the opening cysteine and the closing phenylalanine or tryptophan. The order of the fields is J gene, clone size, D gene, V gene, CDR3 protein, CDR3 DNA. The D gene is left open where the match is weak. Part of the rows lack a size; the others show once, few, many or a class for expanded clones.

TRBJ2-5	.	.	TRBV9	CASSVALLDSQETQYF	TGTGCCAGCAGCGTAGCTCTACTAGACTCCCAAGAGACCCAGTACTTC
TRBJ2-7	many	TRBD1	TRBV29-1	CSVRRTGDYEQYF	TGCAGCGTTCGCAGGACAGGGGACTACGAGCAGTACTTC
TRBJ1-5	few	TRBD1	TRBV27	CASSARDRVQPQHF	TGTGCCAGCAGTGCCCGGGACAGGGTTCAGCCCCAGCATTTT
TRBJ1-2	.	.	TRBV29-1	CSVEGRVEDYGYTF	TGCAGCGTGGAGGGGAGGGTGGAGGACTATGGCTACACCTTC
TRBJ2-7	many	.	TRBV12-3/TRBV12-4	CASSFYAEDYEQYF	TGTGCCAGCAGTTTTTACGCGGAGGACTACGAGCAGTACTTC
TRBJ2-2	.	.	TRBV12-3/TRBV12-4	CASRTGLGATGELFF	TGTGCCAGCAGAACGGGACTTGGGGCCACCGGGGAGCTGTTTTTT
TRBJ2-3	many	.	TRBV15	CATSREEWDFYTDTQYF	TGTGCCACCAGCAGAGAGGAGTGGGACTTCTACACAGATACGCAGTATTTT
TRBJ1-1	.	.	TRBV20-1	CSASSAGGEAFF	TGCAGTGCTAGTTCAGCGGGAGGTGAAGCTTTCTTT
TRBJ1-1	many	.	TRBV27	CASSSLWGVEGEAFF	TGTGCCAGCAGCTCTTTATGGGGGGTGGAAGGAGAAGCTTTCTTT
TRBJ2-1	.	.	TRBV7-9	CASSLKWTGEVDNEQFF	TGTGCCAGCAGCTTAAAGTGGACGGGAGAGGTTGACAATGAGCAGTTCTTC
TRBJ1-2	few	.	TRBV24-1	CAIQTGPPTYGYTF	TGTGCCATCCAGACAGGCCCGCCGACCTATGGCTACACCTTC
TRBJ2-3	many	.	TRBV7-9	CASSPGGPTDTQYF	TGTGCCAGCAGCCCTGGCGGACCCACAGATACGCAGTATTTT
TRBJ2-3	many	TRBD2	TRBV6-1	CASTKSGGASDTQYF	TGTGCCAGCACAAAAAGCGGGGGGGCTTCAGATACGCAGTATTTT
TRBJ2-2	.	TRBD2	TRBV2	CASSLSGGSTGELFF	TGTGCCAGCAGCTTGAGCGGGGGGAGCACCGGGGAGCTGTTTTTT
TRBJ2-4	many	.	TRBV28	CASSLTGTAKNIQYF	TGTGCCAGCAGTTTAACAGGGACGGCCAAAAACATTCAGTACTTC
TRBJ2-7	many	TRBD2	TRBV7-2	CASSSSGGAHEQYF	TGTGCCAGCAGCTCCTCCGGGGGGGCCCACGAGCAGTACTTC